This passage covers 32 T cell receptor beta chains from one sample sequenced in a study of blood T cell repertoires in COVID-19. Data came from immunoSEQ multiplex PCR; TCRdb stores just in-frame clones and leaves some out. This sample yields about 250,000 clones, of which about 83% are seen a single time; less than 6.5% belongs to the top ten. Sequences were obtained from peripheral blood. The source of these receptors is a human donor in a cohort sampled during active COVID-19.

In nucleotides, the CDR3 is TGCGCCAGCAGCCCACTTACTCAAGAGACCCAGTACTTC. Protein sequence: CASSPLTQETQYF. V and J are TRBV5-1 and TRBJ2-5; D not certain. Per germline, CDR1 SGHRS and CDR2 YFSETQ. The CDR3 runs to 13 residues. Trimming left V 4 bases short and J 2 bases short, with 9 bases between.

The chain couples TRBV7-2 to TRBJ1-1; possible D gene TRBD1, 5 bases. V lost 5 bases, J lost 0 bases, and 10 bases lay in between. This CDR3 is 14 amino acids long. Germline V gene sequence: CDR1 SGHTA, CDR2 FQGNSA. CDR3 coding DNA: TGTGCCAGCAGCCGCGGGGGGGTGAACACTGAAGCTTTCTTT. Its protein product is CASSRGGVNTEAFF.

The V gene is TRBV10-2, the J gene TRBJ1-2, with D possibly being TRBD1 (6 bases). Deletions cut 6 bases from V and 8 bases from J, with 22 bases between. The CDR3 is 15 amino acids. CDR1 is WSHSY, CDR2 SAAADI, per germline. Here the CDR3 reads CASSRGPGRSEGYTF. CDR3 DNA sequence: TGCGCCAGCAGCAGGGGCCCCGGGCGGTCAGAGGGCTACACCTTC.

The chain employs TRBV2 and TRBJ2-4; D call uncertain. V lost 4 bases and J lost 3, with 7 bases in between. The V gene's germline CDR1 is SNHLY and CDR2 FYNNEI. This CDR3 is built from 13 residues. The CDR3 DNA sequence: TGTGCCAGCAGTGCTCAGGACAAAAACATTCAGTACTTC. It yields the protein CASSAQDKNIQYF.

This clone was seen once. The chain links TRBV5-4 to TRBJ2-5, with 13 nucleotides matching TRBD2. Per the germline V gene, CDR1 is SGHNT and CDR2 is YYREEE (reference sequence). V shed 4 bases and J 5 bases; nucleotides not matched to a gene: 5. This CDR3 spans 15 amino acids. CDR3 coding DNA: TGTGCCAGCAGCCAGGGACTAGCGGGATCGGAGACCCAGTACTTC. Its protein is CASSQGLAGSETQYF.

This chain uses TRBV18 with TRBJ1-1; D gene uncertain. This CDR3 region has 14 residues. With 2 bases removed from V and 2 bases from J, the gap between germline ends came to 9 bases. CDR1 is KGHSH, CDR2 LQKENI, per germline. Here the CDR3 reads CASSPVETNTEAFF. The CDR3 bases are TGTGCCAGCTCACCAGTGGAGACCAACACTGAAGCTTTCTTT.

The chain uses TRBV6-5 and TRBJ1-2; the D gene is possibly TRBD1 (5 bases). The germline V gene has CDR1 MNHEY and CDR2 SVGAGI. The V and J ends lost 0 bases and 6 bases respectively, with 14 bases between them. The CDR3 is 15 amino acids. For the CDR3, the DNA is TGTGCCAGCAGTTACTCAGCAGGGTTAGGCGATGGCTACACCTTC. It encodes CASSYSAGLGDGYTF.

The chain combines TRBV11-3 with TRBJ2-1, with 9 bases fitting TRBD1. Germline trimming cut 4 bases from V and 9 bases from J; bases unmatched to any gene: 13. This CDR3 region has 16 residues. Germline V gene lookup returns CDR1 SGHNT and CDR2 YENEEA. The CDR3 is CASSSPGQGRVGEQFF. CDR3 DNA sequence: TGTGCCAGCAGCTCACCGGGACAGGGAAGGGTTGGTGAGCAGTTCTTC. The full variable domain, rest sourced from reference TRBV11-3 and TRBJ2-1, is EAGVVQSPRYKIIEKKQPVAFWCNPISGHNTLYWYLQNLGQGPELLIRYENEEAVDDSQLPKDRFSAERLKGVDSTLKIQPAELGDSAVYLCASSSPGQGRVGEQFFGPGTRLTVL.

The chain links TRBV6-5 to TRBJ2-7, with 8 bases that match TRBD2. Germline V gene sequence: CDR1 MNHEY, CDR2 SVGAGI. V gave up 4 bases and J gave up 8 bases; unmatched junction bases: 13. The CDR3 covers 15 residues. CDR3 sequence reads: CASSFGPAGEEKQYF. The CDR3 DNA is TGTGCCAGCAGTTTTGGGCCAGCGGGAGAGGAAAAGCAGTACTTC.

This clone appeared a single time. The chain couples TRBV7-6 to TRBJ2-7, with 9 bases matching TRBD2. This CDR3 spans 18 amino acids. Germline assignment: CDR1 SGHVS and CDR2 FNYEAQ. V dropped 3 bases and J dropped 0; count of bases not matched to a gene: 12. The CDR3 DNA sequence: TGTGCCAGCAGCTTCGGCAGCGGGGGGTCGACGATCTCCTACGAGCAGTACTTC. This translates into CASSFGSGGSTISYEQYF.

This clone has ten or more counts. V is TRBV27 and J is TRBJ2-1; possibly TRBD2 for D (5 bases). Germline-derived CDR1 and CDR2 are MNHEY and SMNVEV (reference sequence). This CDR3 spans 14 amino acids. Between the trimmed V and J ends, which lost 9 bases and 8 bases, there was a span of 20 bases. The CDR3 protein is CASRNLLGRDEQFF. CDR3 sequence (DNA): TGTGCCAGTCGAAACCTTCTAGGGCGGGATGAGCAGTTCTTC.

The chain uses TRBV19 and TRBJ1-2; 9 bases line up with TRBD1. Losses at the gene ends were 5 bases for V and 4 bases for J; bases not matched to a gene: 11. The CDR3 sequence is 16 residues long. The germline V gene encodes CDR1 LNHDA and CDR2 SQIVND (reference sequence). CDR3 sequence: CASSSGTGTLAYGYTF. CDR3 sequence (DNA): TGTGCCAGTAGTTCCGGGACAGGGACATTAGCCTATGGCTACACCTTC.

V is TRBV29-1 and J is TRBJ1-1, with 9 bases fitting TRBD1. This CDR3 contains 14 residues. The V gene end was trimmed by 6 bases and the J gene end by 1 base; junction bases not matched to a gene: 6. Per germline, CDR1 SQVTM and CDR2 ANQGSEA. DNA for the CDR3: TGCAGCGTGGATAAACAGGGGGCGAACACTGAAGCTTTCTTT. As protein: CSVDKQGANTEAFF.

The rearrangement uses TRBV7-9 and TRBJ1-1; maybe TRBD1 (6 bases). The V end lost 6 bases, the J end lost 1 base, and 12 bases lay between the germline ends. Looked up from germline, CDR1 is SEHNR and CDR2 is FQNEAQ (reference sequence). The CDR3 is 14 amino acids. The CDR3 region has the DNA TGTGCCAGCAGTTTGAAAGGGGGGAACACTGAAGCTTTCTTT. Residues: CASSLKGGNTEAFF.

CDR3 sequence reads: CASSQDRGHASGNTIYF. The CDR3, as DNA: TGTGCCAGCAGCCAAGATAGGGGGCACGCCTCTGGAAACACCATATATTTT. V and J are TRBV14 and TRBJ1-3; 7 bases match TRBD1. The CDR3 is made up of 17 amino acids. CDR1 is SGHDN and CDR2 is FVKESK in the germline V gene. Trimming removed 0 bases from V and 0 bases from J; junction bases left unmatched: 5.

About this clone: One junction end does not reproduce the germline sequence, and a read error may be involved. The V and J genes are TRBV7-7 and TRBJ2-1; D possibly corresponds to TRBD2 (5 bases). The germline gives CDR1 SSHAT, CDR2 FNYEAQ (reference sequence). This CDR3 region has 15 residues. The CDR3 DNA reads TGTGCTAGCAGCTTTTCCGGAGGCTCCTACAATGAGCAGTTCTTC. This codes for CASSFSGGSYNEQFF.

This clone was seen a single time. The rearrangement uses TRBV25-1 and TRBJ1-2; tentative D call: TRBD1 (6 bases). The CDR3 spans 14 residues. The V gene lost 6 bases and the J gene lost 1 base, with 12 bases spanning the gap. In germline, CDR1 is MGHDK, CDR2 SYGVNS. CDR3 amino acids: CASRETGFNYGYTF. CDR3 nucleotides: TGTGCCAGCAGGGAGACAGGATTTAACTATGGCTACACCTTC.

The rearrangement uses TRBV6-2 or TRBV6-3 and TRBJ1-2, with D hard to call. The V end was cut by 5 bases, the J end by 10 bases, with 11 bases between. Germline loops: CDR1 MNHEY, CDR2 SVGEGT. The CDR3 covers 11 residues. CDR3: CASSLGVVYTF. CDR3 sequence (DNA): TGTGCCAGCAGTCTAGGTGTTGTCTACACCTTC.

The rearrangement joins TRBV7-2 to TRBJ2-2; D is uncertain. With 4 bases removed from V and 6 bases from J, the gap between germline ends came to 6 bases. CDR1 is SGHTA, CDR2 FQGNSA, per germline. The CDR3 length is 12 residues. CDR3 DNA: TGTGCCAGCAGCTCGCAGGCCGGGGAGCTGTTTTTT. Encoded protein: CASSSQAGELFF.

The chain's CDR3 is CASSLDRGEDTEAFF. In DNA, the CDR3 is TGTGCCAGCAGCCTTGACAGGGGTGAGGACACTGAAGCTTTCTTT. The chain has TRBV7-9 and TRBJ1-1; 8 bases agree with TRBD1. The germline V gene encodes CDR1 SEHNR and CDR2 FQNEAQ (reference sequence). The trim removed 5 bases at V and 3 bases at J, leaving 8 bases unmatched. The CDR3 runs to 15 residues.

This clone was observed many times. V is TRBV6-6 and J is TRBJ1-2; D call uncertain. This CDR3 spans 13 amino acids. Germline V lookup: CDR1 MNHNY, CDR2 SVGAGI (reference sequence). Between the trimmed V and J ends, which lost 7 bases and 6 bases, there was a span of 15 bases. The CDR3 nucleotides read TGTGCCAGCACCTTGCCCAGATCAGATGGCTACACCTTC. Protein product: CASTLPRSDGYTF.

The DNA of the CDR3 is TGTGCCAGCAGTCTGGGGACTAGCGGGGGTGAGACCCAGTACTTC. It codes for CASSLGTSGGETQYF. V and J are TRBV27 and TRBJ2-5; 14 nucleotides line up with TRBD2. CDR1 is MNHEY and CDR2 is SMNVEV in the germline V gene (reference sequence). This CDR3 spans 15 amino acids. After removal of 5 bases from V and 5 bases from J, the junction contained 4 bases not matched to a gene.

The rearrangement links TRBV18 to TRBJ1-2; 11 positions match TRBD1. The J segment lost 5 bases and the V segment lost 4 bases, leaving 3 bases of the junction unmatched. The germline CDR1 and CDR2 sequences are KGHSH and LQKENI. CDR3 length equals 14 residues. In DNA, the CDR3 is TGTGCCAGCTCACTGGGACAGGGGGATTATGGCTACACCTTC. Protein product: CASSLGQGDYGYTF.

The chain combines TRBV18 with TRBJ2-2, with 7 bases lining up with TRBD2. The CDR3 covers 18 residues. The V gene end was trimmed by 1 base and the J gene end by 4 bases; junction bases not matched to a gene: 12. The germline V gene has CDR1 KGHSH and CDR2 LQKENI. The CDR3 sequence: CASSPRSSQRGITGELFF. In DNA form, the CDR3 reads TGTGCCAGCTCACCACGGTCGTCGCAGCGGGGAATCACCGGGGAGCTGTTTTTT.

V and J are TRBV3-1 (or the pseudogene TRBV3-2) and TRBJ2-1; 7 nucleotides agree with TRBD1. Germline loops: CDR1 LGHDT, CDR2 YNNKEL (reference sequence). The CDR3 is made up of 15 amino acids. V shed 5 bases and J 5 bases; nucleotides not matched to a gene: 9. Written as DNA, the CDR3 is TGTGCCAGCAGCTATATGGGGACAGACAACAATGAGCAGTTCTTC. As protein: CASSYMGTDNNEQFF.

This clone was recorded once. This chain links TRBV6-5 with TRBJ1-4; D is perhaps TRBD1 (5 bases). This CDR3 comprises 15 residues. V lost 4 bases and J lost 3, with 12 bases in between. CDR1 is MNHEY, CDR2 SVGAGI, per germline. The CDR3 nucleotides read TGTGCCAGCAGTTCCACGGGGGGTGCTAATGAAAAACTGTTTTTT. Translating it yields CASSSTGGANEKLFF.

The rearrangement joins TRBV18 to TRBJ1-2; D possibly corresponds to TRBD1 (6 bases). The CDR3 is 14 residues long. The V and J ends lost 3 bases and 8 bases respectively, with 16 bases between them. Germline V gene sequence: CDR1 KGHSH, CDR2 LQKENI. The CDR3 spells CASSPTGSDSGYTF. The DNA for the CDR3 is TGTGCCAGCTCACCTACAGGGTCGGACTCGGGCTACACCTTC. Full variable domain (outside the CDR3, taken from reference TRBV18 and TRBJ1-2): NAGVMQNPRHLVRRRGQEARLRCSPMKGHSHVYWYRQLPEEGLKFMVYLQKENIIDESGMPKERFSAEFPKEGPSILRIQQVVRGDSAAYFCASSPTGSDSGYTFGSGTRLTVV.

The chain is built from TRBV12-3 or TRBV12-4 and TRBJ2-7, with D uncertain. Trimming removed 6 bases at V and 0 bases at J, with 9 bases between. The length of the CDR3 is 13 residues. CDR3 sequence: CASSSQRSYEQYF. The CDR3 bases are TGTGCCAGCAGCTCCCAGCGCTCCTACGAGCAGTACTTC.

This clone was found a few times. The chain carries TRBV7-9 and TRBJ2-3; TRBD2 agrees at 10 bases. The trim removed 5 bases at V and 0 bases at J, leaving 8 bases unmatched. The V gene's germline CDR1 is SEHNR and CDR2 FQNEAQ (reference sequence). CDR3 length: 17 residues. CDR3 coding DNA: TGTGCCAGCAGCCCGTGGACTAGCGGCCCTAGCACAGATACGCAGTATTTT. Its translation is CASSPWTSGPSTDTQYF. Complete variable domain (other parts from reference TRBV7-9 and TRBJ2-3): DTGVSQNPRHKITKRGQNVTFRCDPISEHNRLYWYRQTLGQGPEFLTYFQNEAQLEKSRLLSDRFSAERPKGSFSTLEIQRTEQGDSAMYLCASSPWTSGPSTDTQYFGPGTRLTVL.

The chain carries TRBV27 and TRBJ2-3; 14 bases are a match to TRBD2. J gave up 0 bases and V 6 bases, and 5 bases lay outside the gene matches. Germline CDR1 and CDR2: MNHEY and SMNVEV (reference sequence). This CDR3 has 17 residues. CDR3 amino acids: CASRAWTSGRSTDTQYF. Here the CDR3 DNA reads TGTGCCAGCAGAGCGTGGACTAGCGGGAGGAGCACAGATACGCAGTATTTT.

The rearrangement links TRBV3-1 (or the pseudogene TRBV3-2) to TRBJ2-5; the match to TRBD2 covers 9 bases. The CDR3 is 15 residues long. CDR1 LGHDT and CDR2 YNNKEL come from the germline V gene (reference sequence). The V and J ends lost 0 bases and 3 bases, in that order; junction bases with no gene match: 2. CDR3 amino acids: CASSQDPSGKETQYF. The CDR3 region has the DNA TGTGCCAGCAGCCAAGATCCTAGCGGGAAAGAGACCCAGTACTTC.

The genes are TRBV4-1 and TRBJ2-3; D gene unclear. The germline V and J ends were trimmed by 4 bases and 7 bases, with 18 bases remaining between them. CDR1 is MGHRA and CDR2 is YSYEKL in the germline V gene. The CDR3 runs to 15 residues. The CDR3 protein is CASSPLSIVNNTQYF. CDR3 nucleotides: TGCGCCAGCAGCCCTCTATCGATAGTCAATAATACGCAGTATTTT.